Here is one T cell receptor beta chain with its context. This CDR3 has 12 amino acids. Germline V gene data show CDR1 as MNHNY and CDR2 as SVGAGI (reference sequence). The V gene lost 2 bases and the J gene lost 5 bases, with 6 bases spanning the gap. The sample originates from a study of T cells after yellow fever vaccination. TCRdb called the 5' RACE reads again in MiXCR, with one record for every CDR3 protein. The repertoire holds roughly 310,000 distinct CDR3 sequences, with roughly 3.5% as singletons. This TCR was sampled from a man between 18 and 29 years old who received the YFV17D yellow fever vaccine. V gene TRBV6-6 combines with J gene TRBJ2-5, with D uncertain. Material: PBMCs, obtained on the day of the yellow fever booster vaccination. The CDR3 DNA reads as TGTGCCAGCAGTTACCGGCAGGAGACCCAGTACTTC. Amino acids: CASSYRQETQYF.